The count of the clone carrying this TCR beta chain is one. These data originate in a study of blood T cell repertoires in COVID-19. About the study: Acute and convalescent COVID-19 samples came from the United States, Italy and Spain.

Participants were aged about 18 to 100 years, lived in 20 to 30 US areas, and enrolled virtually. Categorization into cohorts depended on clinical history that participants reported. In the source study's methods: Researchers report that nucleated cell counts were estimated from reference gene primer amplification. Method: immunoSEQ multiplex PCR; TCRdb's copy keeps in-frame clones and lacks some. Clonal size and the V and J genes are those of that table, whereas D and trimming came from the DNA. The sample carries 310,000 or so clones, around nine tenths recorded once. The germline gives CDR1 LNHNV, CDR2 YYDKDF (reference sequence). J was trimmed by 2 bases and V by 1 base; bases with no gene match: 8. The CDR3 totals 17 residues.

Material for sequencing was PBMCs or T cells enriched from blood (not recorded which). This TCR was recovered from a woman in her thirties or forties who had recovered from COVID-19. The rearrangement joins TRBV15 to TRBJ2-1; TRBD2 aligns across 7 bases. CDR3 sequence: CATSRVRGGDPYNEQFF. In nucleotides, the CDR3 is TGTGCCACCAGCAGAGTTCGCGGGGGAGACCCCTACAATGAGCAGTTCTTC.